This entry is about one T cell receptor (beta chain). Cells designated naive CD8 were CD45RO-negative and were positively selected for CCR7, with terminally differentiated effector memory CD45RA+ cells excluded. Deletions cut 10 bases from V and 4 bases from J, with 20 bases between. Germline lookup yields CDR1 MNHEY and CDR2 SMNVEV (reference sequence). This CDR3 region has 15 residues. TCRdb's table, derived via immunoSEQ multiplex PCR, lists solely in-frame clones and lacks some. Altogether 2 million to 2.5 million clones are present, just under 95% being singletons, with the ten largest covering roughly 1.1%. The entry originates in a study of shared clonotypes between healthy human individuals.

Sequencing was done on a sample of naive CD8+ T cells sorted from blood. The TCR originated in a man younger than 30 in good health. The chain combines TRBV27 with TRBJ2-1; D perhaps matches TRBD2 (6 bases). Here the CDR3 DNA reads TGTGCCATCAAAGCCCAGGGACTTCCGTACAATGAGCAGTTCTTC. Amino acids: CAIKAQGLPYNEQFF.